The present T cell receptor beta chain was sequenced within a study of T cell responses to AZD1222 COVID-19 vaccine. The table came from immunoSEQ multiplex PCR; TCRdb's copy has only in-frame clones and leaves some out. The sample holds about 110,000 clones, 87% seen once. This TCR was sampled from an adult in good health. Here the sequenced sample was peripheral blood, taken on day 0 of AZD1222 vaccination.

This CDR3 is CAWRTAYEQYF. The CDR3 coding sequence is TGTGCCTGGAGGACAGCCTACGAGCAGTACTTC. The V gene is TRBV30, the J gene TRBJ2-7, with a possible D match to TRBD1 (5 bases). The CDR3 is made up of 11 amino acids. Germline CDR1 GTSNPN, CDR2 SVGIG (reference sequence). The V gene lost 3 bases and the J gene lost 2 bases, with 5 bases spanning the gap.